This TCR beta chain was captured by sequencing in a study of blood T cell repertoires in COVID-19. Study-wide context: Specimens from acute and convalescent COVID-19 originated in the United States, Italy and Spain.

Source study methods: Amplification of reference gene primers was used by the study to estimate nucleated cell counts. The repertoire was sequenced with immunoSEQ multiplex PCR; TCRdb's copy has only in-frame clones and lacks some. D and trimming come from the DNA, and the V and J calls and clone size come from that table. The table includes some 490,000 clones, 70% to 90% detected once. Trimming took off 4 bases at V and 7 bases at J, with 14 bases between the two ends. The germline V gene encodes CDR1 MNHEY and CDR2 SMNVEV (reference sequence). The CDR3 spans 14 residues. The sequencing sample was made of peripheral blood. This receptor was obtained from a human donor in a cohort sampled during active COVID-19. The chain links TRBV27 to TRBJ2-1; D is uncertain. This chain's CDR3 is CASSSELPFNEQFF. The CDR3 nucleotides read TGTGCCAGCAGTTCCGAGCTGCCCTTTAATGAGCAGTTCTTC.